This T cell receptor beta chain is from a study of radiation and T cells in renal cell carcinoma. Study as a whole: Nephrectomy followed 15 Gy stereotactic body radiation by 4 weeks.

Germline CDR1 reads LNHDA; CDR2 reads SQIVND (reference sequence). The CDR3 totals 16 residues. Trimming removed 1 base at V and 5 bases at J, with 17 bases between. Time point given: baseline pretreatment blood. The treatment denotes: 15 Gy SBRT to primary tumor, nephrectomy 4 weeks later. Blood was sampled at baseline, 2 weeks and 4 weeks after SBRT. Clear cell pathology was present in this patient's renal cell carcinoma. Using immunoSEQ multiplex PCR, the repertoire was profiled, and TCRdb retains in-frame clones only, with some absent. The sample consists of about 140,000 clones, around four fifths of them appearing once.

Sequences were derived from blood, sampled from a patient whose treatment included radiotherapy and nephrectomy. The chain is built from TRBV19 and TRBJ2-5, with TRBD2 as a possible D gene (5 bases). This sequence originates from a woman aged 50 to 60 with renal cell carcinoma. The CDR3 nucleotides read TGTGCCAGTAGTATAGTCTCCGGGGTCGGCGGCGAGACCCAGTACTTC. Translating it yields CASSIVSGVGGETQYF.